This T cell receptor beta chain was identified in a study of CD8 T cells in ankylosing spondylitis. Libraries for TCR beta were made by quantitative 5'-RACE with molecular barcodes. TCRdb fed the 5' RACE reads into MiXCR, producing one record per CDR3 protein. Of 300,000 to 400,000 distinct CDR3 sequences in the sample, 11% were seen once. Study results and caveats: The disease-linked clones had a CD8+ phenotype and low blood frequencies.

The CDR3 is 15 amino acids. Germline V gives CDR1 SGHRS, CDR2 YFSETQ. V lost 0 bases and J 2 bases, leaving 10 bases between the germline ends. This clonotype showed up many times. Its specificity is not known. The sequence derives from a female donor with ankylosing spondylitis or in good health (not recorded which). The sequenced sample consisted of blood, either unsorted or a sorted T cell fraction (not recorded which). The chain uses TRBV5-1 and TRBJ2-3; D is undetermined. The CDR3 loop reads CASSLDRQDTDTQYF. The CDR3 DNA sequence: TGCGCCAGCAGCTTGGACCGTCAGGACACAGATACGCAGTATTTT.